This TCR beta chain was retrieved from a study of blood T cells in healthy people across ages. Overall study context: Template switching caught about one barcoded beta molecule for each two T cells.

As to this clonotype: Its antigen is as yet unknown.

There are 17 residues in the CDR3. CDR1 and CDR2 from the germline V gene are SGHRS and YFSETQ. Trimming cost V 4 bases and J 8 bases, with 25 bases left between them. A second PCR, run for about 6 to 12 cycles, used a sample-barcoded 5' primer plus a J-beta primer mix. A single record per CDR3 protein comes from TCRdb applying MiXCR to the 5' RACE reads. The profile shows roughly 1.4 million distinct CDR3 sequences, approximately 63% of them singletons. It was approximately 9 milliliters of peripheral blood that were drawn from each donor. Study results and caveats: There was no known CMV status for donors, so expanded clonotype changes were possibly confounded. The long-lived group displayed more naive CD4+ cells, plus higher diversity, than the aged donors did.

The receptor comes from a young man in good health. The sequencing input was blood. This sequence joins TRBV5-1 and TRBJ2-1; D might be TRBD1 or TRBD2, each matching 5 bases. The CDR3 region is CASSHLRDHLNWDEQFF. As DNA, the CDR3 is TGCGCCAGCAGCCACCTCCGGGACCACCTTAACTGGGATGAGCAGTTCTTC.